This T cell receptor beta chain was retrieved from a study of tissue T cells after allogeneic stem cell transplantation. Study-level findings and limits: Anatomically similar tissues had similar TCR repertoires within each patient. Which tissue TCRs were alloreactive or antigen-specific was not determined. Some clones might be persisting host cells. Few T cell clones were shared across patients, but motif clusters showed tissue-specific shared signatures.

Clones were read by immunoSEQ multiplex PCR, and TCRdb kept only the in-frame ones, dropping some. The sample contains 2,500 to 3,500 clones, under 60% of which appear only once. As regards this clone: The target antigen is unknown. Genes and germline come from the mouse.

The time point was: mouse harvest day 7 after allogeneic transplant. The graft held 10^6 splenic CD5+ T cells and 10^7 T-cell-depleted bone marrow cells. Mice had MHC-mismatched B6 into BALB/c GVHD, sampled day 7 or 14. The TCR originated in a female BALB/c mouse given C57BL/6 T cells with graft-versus-host disease after an allogeneic hematopoietic cell transplant. The sample taken for sequencing was gut tissue.

The sequenced CDR3 bases are TGCTCCAGCAGCCCAGGCAACGAAAGATTATTT. Amino acids: CSSSPGNERLF. The whole CDR3 sequence is CSSSPGNERLFF. V and J are TRBV23 and TRBJ1-4; TRBD1 is the table's D call, not checked against the DNA. With the read ending 1 residue before the CDR3 end, the germline J gene is used to fill in that end. The CDR3 spans 12 residues. CDR1 is KGHTA and CDR2 is FQNQQP in the germline V gene.